A selection of T cell receptor beta chains follows, all from one sample in a study of blood T cell dynamics during melanoma immunotherapy. The assay was immunoSEQ multiplex PCR, and TCRdb's table has in-frame clones only and misses some. The sample has about 6,700 clones; 70% to 90% are singletons. This sample comprised blood, obtained from a patient treated with checkpoint blockade. Receptors were obtained from a human donor with melanoma. Some clones in this sample may be carry-over from other donors' samples. CDR3s include the opening cysteine and the closing phenylalanine or tryptophan. The D gene is left open where the match is weak. The size of a clone is reported for some rows only, either as once, few or many, or as a class for expanded clones.

V gene	D gene	J gene	clone size	CDR3 protein	CDR3 DNA
TRBV30	-	TRBJ2-4	-	CAWSVLGDIQYF	TGTGCCTGGAGTGTTCTGGGGGACATTCAGTACTTC
TRBV6-6	-	TRBJ2-3	-	CASRSDSGTDTQYF	TGTGCCAGCAGATCGGACAGTGGCACAGATACGCAGTATTTT
TRBV18	-	TRBJ2-1	-	CASSQTAKDNEQFF	TGTGCCAGCTCACAGACTGCAAAAGACAATGAGCAGTTCTTC
TRBV19	-	TRBJ1-2	-	CASSPRQSNYGYTF	TGTGCCAGTAGTCCCCGCCAGTCTAACTATGGCTACACCTTC
TRBV5-1	TRBD2	TRBJ2-5	-	CASSHIVAGSIETQYF	TGCGCCAGCAGTCACATCGTAGCGGGATCAATTGAGACCCAGTACTTC
TRBV5-1	TRBD2	TRBJ2-3	-	CASSAKTSVTTDTQYF	TGCGCCAGCAGCGCAAAGACTAGCGTTACGACAGATACGCAGTATTTT
TRBV7-9	TRBD2	TRBJ2-3	once	CASSITSGRTTDTQYF	TGTGCCAGCAGCATCACTAGCGGGAGAACCACAGATACGCAGTATTTT
TRBV4-2	TRBD2	TRBJ2-7	-	CASSLEREYEQYF	TGTGCCAGCAGCTTAGAGCGGGAATACGAGCAGTACTTC
TRBV5-1	-	TRBJ1-1	once	CASSQGGPGDTEAFF	TGCGCCAGCAGCCAAGGGGGGCCGGGGGACACTGAAGCTTTCTTT
TRBV15	TRBD2	TRBJ2-2	once	CATSRWTSGGPRELFF	TGTGCCACCAGCAGATGGACTAGCGGGGGGCCCCGGGAGCTGTTTTTT
TRBV27	-	TRBJ2-3	-	CASSPTPWGGPPNADTQYF	TGTGCCAGCAGTCCTACCCCTTGGGGGGGGCCTCCCAACGCAGATACGCAGTATTTT
TRBV6-5	-	TRBJ1-3	-	CASQDNSGNTIYF	TGTGCCAGCCAAGACAACTCTGGAAACACCATATATTTT
TRBV5-1	-	TRBJ2-5	-	CASSLFGGAGNQETQYF	TGCGCCAGCAGCTTGTTTGGGGGCGCTGGGAACCAAGAGACCCAGTACTTC
TRBV5-1	TRBD1	TRBJ2-1	-	CASSRMGQVFDEQFF	TGCGCCAGCAGTCGAATGGGACAGGTATTTGATGAGCAGTTCTTC
TRBV11-3	-	TRBJ1-5	few	CASSLAGDQPQHF	TGTGCCAGCAGCTTGGCAGGGGATCAGCCCCAGCATTTT
TRBV7-8	-	TRBJ2-7	few	CASSLTNYEQYF	TGTGCCAGCAGCTTAACGAACTACGAGCAGTACTTC